These T cell receptor beta chains were read from a single sample in a study of response to subunit inactivated influenza vaccine. TCRdb re-derived calls from the RT-PCR reads in MiXCR, one entry per CDR3 protein. Of hundreds of thousands of distinct CDR3 sequences listed, around 11% were seen once; the top ten hold 11%. This sample was shared with a second study, whose subject was T cells expressing NK-cell markers.

Here the sequenced sample was PBMCs from blood, taken on the day of vaccination. Receptors originate from a man aged 45-65 years who received an inactivated influenza vaccine. Both conserved end residues are trimmed from each CDR3. The order of the fields is V gene, J gene, CDR3 protein.

TRBV7-2	TRBJ1-5	ASSLRVSNQPQH
TRBV4-1	TRBJ1-5	ASSQDVGQGVNQPQH
TRBV20-1	TRBJ2-7	SARGVGGVDSYEQY
TRBV28	TRBJ1-2	ASSPPPGTGGDYGYT
TRBV7-2	TRBJ1-5	ASSLQQGASRQPQH
TRBV5-1	TRBJ1-1	ASSFGSEAF
TRBV6-2/TRBV6-3	TRBJ2-7	ASSYSEWEQY
TRBV7-6	TRBJ1-5	ASSLGARTGSNQPQH
TRBV28	TRBJ2-7	ASSFSPQGSSEQY
TRBV20-1	TRBJ2-7	SARPILAGGYEQY
TRBV20-1	TRBJ1-5	SAGEISSNQPQH
TRBV11-2	TRBJ1-1	ASSADLNTEAF
TRBV9	TRBJ2-3	ASSPSAPSTDTQY
TRBV30	TRBJ2-3	AWSPLLVMGGDTQY
TRBV5-1	TRBJ2-5	ASSLERGETQY
TRBV25-1	TRBJ2-7	ASSGQGPVPLEQY
TRBV3-1	TRBJ1-5	ASSQGQGPNSNQPQH
TRBV4-3	TRBJ1-2	ASSLDRQINYGYT
TRBV5-1	TRBJ2-3	ASSLATPSTDTQY
TRBV12-3/TRBV12-4	TRBJ2-1	ASSLWVYNEQF
TRBV3-1	TRBJ2-7	ASSQDYSSYEQY
TRBV3-1	TRBJ2-5	ASSWSGNQETQY
TRBV5-1	TRBJ2-1	ASRMGGGNNNEQF
TRBV7-2	TRBJ2-1	ASSLMSGGARNEQF
TRBV10-3	TRBJ1-6	AISESRYSNSPLH
TRBV20-1	TRBJ2-7	SAKKRESIYEQY
TRBV7-2	TRBJ2-5	ASSPDTYQETQY
TRBV15	TRBJ2-7	ATSPLKGFVSYEQY
TRBV15	TRBJ2-3	ATSRRGAPTDTQY
TRBV2	TRBJ2-7	ASDAGREYEQY
TRBV2	TRBJ2-2	ASGEPIGGPNTGELF
TRBV12-3/TRBV12-4	TRBJ2-7	ASRGTFTSSYEQY
TRBV6-2/TRBV6-3	TRBJ2-7	ASSLGGFQY
TRBV12-3/TRBV12-4	TRBJ2-4	ASSLKLVGNIQY
TRBV20-1	TRBJ2-6	SAKPSGANVLT
TRBV29-1	TRBJ2-1	STRTPSYNEQF
TRBV12-3/TRBV12-4	TRBJ2-5	ASSLGAVMETQY
TRBV27	TRBJ2-7	ASSLWGGVDEQY
TRBV12-3/TRBV12-4	TRBJ1-6	ASARGGGSYSPLH
TRBV4-2	TRBJ2-2	ASSQAVRGGGTGELF